This entry concerns a single T cell receptor beta chain. Its antigen is unknown. The data were obtained in a study of T cells after yellow fever vaccination. Study details: The authors prepared low-cell-number fractions using SMART-Seq v4 Ultra Low Input.

The CDR3 sequence is 11 residues long. Trimming took off 6 bases at V and 9 bases at J, with 9 bases between the two ends. Per the germline V gene, CDR1 is SGHTA and CDR2 is FQGNSA. Broader study findings: Compared with primary, the secondary response was weaker and peaked at day 5, not 15. Reappearance after the booster was observed for most primary-vaccination clones (96% CD4, roughly 90% CD8).

Via MiXCR, TCRdb re-called the 5' RACE reads, giving one row per CDR3 protein. The data contain around 230,000 distinct CDR3 sequences, 6.5% to 7.5% of them singletons. This chain uses TRBV7-2 with TRBJ2-1, with D perhaps TRBD1 (6 bases). This clonotype originated in a man aged 25-40 years who received the YFV17D yellow fever vaccine. Here the sequenced sample was CD4+ T cells sorted from PBMCs, taken on the day of the yellow fever booster vaccination. In nucleotides, the CDR3 is TGTGCCAGCAGACAGGGCAGTGAGCAGTTCTTC. It translates to CASRQGSEQFF.